The clone carrying this T cell receptor (beta chain) was seen a handful of times. The antigen is undetermined. Each single cDNA molecule received a unique molecular identifier. TCRdb called the 5' RACE reads again in MiXCR, with one record for every CDR3 protein. The sample includes some 50,000 distinct CDR3 sequences, about 9.4% seen only once; the top ten take around 4.1%. These data are taken from a study of early T cells in non-severe SARS-CoV-2 infection. Study-wide background: Sequencing used unsorted whole-blood bulk RNA, so chains lack pairing.

Germline V lookup: CDR1 SGHTA, CDR2 FQGNSA. The CDR3 sequence is 16 residues long. V dropped 5 bases and J dropped 6 bases, with 20 bases sitting between them. General study results and limits: The VDJdb matching leaned toward anti-spike CD8 responses and overlooked private and CD4 specificities.

The TCR sequence derives from an adult who was a healthcare worker with PCR-confirmed SARS-CoV-2 infection or an uninfected control (not recorded which). J is TRBJ1-3 and V is TRBV7-2, with TRBD1 as a possible D gene (5 bases). The sequenced material came from whole blood. The CDR3 loop reads CASSRMGRGGENTIYF. For the CDR3, the DNA is TGTGCCAGCAGCCGCATGGGGAGGGGAGGCGAAAACACCATATATTTT.